These T cell receptor beta chains were read from a single sample in a study of blood T cells in healthy people across ages. MiXCR was run by TCRdb on the 5' RACE reads, yielding one entry per CDR3 protein. The table includes around 990,000 distinct CDR3 sequences, around two fifths detected once. Sequenced: blood. The receptors originated from a man aged 18 to 35 in good health. The CDR3 runs from the conserved cysteine through the conserved F or W. The D gene is left open where the match is weak. Size tells how often a clone was seen (once, few, many) or the class of an expanded clone, and some rows leave it out.

>16|TRBV28|-|-|TRBJ1-4
CASSSGSWRKGEKLFF
TGTGCCAGCAGTTCAGGGTCTTGGAGGAAGGGGGAAAAACTGTTTTTT
>16|TRBV27|-|TRBD1|TRBJ1-1
CASSLRQGAINTEAFF
TGTGCCAGCAGTTTACGGCAGGGGGCCATCAACACTGAAGCTTTCTTT
>16|TRBV4-3|-|TRBD2|TRBJ2-3
CASSQDQDSGPDTQYF
TGCGCCAGCAGCCAAGATCAGGATAGCGGGCCCGATACGCAGTATTTT
>15|TRBV12-3/TRBV12-4|-|TRBD1|TRBJ1-2
CASRDTGGSDYGYTF
TGTGCCAGCAGGGACACAGGGGGGTCAGACTATGGCTACACCTTC
>15|TRBV20-1|many|-|TRBJ2-2
CSARDIDRNTGELFF
TGCAGTGCTAGGGACATAGACAGGAACACCGGGGAGCTGTTTTTT
>16|TRBV20-1|-|TRBD2|TRBJ2-5
CSARYEGLAGGREQYF
TGCAGTGCTAGATACGAGGGACTAGCGGGGGGGCGTGAGCAGTACTTC
>15|TRBV4-2|-|-|TRBJ2-1
CASSLTGQVLSEQFF
TGTGCCAGCAGCCTTACGGGACAAGTCTTGAGTGAGCAGTTCTTC
>16|TRBV5-1|-|-|TRBJ1-3
CASSISGTGIRSTIYF
TGCGCCAGCAGCATATCCGGGACCGGAATCCGAAGCACCATATATTTT
>14|TRBV27|-|-|TRBJ2-1
CASSLRVGGNEQFF
TGTGCCAGCAGTCTCCGGGTAGGAGGCAATGAGCAGTTCTTC
>18|TRBV7-3|-|-|TRBJ2-2
CASSLTRAADGGTGELFF
TGTGCCAGCAGCTTAACGAGAGCGGCAGACGGTGGAACCGGGGAGCTGTTTTTT
>15|TRBV9|few|-|TRBJ1-1
CASSTPGHRNTEAFF
TGTGCCAGCAGCACTCCGGGACATCGGAACACTGAAGCTTTCTTT
>14|TRBV7-2|few|-|TRBJ2-1
CASSLSGRHNEQFF
TGTGCCAGCAGCTTATCTGGCAGGCACAATGAGCAGTTCTTC
>12|TRBV10-3|-|-|TRBJ1-2
CAIPDGEYGYTF
TGTGCCATACCGGACGGGGAATATGGCTACACCTTC
>14|TRBV20-1|many|-|TRBJ1-2
CSATIQASHYGYTF
TGCAGTGCGACTATACAGGCATCTCACTATGGCTACACCTTC
>15|TRBV20-1|-|TRBD2|TRBJ2-7
CSARDRGSGGNEQYF
TGCAGTGCTAGAGATAGGGGCTCGGGGGGAAACGAGCAGTACTTC
>17|TRBV4-3|few|-|TRBJ1-4
CASSPSRPRYSWEKLFF
TGCGCCAGCAGCCCGAGCCGGCCGAGGTACTCTTGGGAAAAACTGTTTTTT
>16|TRBV20-1|-|-|TRBJ2-2
CSARGRQGSDTGELFF
TGCAGTGCTAGAGGAAGGCAAGGCTCGGACACCGGGGAGCTGTTTTTT
>16|TRBV10-3|-|-|TRBJ2-7
CAISGTGKGSVYEQYF
TGTGCCATCAGTGGCACAGGGAAAGGGAGTGTTTACGAGCAGTACTTC
>17|TRBV4-3|-|-|TRBJ1-2
CAGSPEVEVSLNYGYTF
TGCGCCGGCAGCCCAGAGGTCGAGGTTTCCCTAAACTATGGCTACACCTTC
>15|TRBV10-3|-|-|TRBJ2-1
CAISDAQTTYNEQFF
TGTGCCATCAGTGACGCACAGACTACCTACAATGAGCAGTTCTTC
>16|TRBV9|few|-|TRBJ2-1
CASSVGHASQNNEQFF
TGTGCCAGCAGCGTCGGACACGCTTCACAGAACAATGAGCAGTTCTTC
>15|TRBV9|once|-|TRBJ1-1
CASDQGGGMNTEAFF
TGTGCCAGCGACCAAGGGGGGGGTATGAACACTGAAGCTTTCTTT
>15|TRBV24-1|many|-|TRBJ2-3
CATSDTRRDADTQYF
TGTGCCACCAGTGACACTAGGAGGGACGCAGATACGCAGTATTTT
>13|TRBV4-3|few|-|TRBJ2-7
CASSPNFGYEQYF
TGCGCCAGCAGCCCTAATTTTGGGTACGAGCAGTACTTC
>14|TRBV18|many|-|TRBJ1-5
CASSPGNSNQPQHF
TGTGCCAGCTCACCAGGGAATAGCAATCAGCCCCAGCATTTT
>14|TRBV28|-|-|TRBJ2-5
CASSFSGRKETQYF
TGTGCCAGCAGTTTCTCGGGGAGGAAGGAGACCCAGTACTTC